A single sample gave rise to the 16 T cell receptor beta chains below, sequenced in a study of T and B cells in COVID-19 patients. BIOMED2 TRB-A/B primer pools were used in multiplex TRB PCR. In TCRdb, the multiplex PCR reads were re-called with MiXCR into one record per CDR3 protein. This sample yields under 5,000 distinct CDR3 sequences, of which roughly 25% are seen a single time; approximately 22% belongs to the top ten. TRB was amplified from around 250-460 ng of blood genomic DNA. The material sequenced was blood. These receptor sequences come from a human donor with active COVID-19.

The gene calls are TRBV4-3 and TRBJ2-2; TRBD2 matches 9 bases. The V gene's germline CDR1 is LGHNA and CDR2 YSLEER. The CDR3 spans 17 residues. V trimming: 2 bases; J trimming: 2 bases; junction bases outside the gene matches: 6. The CDR3 is CASSQFSSGVNTGELFF. The DNA of the CDR3 is TGCGCCAGCAGCCAATTCTCTAGCGGGGTTAACACCGGGGAGCTGTTTTTT.

This clonotype was seen a few times. The chain is built from TRBV5-1 and TRBJ2-4; 16 nucleotides line up with TRBD2. This CDR3 has 17 amino acids. Germline V CDR1 and CDR2: SGHRS, YFSETQ. Trimming cost V 4 bases and J 3 bases; bases outside gene matches: 4. The CDR3 protein is CASSTGLAGGDKNIQYF. The CDR3, as DNA: TGCGCCAGCAGCACGGGACTAGCGGGAGGGGACAAAAACATTCAGTACTTC.

Judged by abundance, this clonotype is medium-sized (0.01 to 0.1%). This chain joins TRBV18 and TRBJ2-6, with TRBD1 as a possible D gene (5 bases). Germline CDR1 KGHSH, CDR2 LQKENI. The CDR3 sequence is 17 residues long. Trimming pared 4 bases from V and 1 base from J, leaving 14 bases between. The CDR3 protein is CASSLRTLRSGANVLTF. The CDR3 coding sequence is TGTGCCAGCTCACTGCGGACACTTAGATCTGGGGCCAACGTCCTGACTTTC. Filled out from reference TRBV18 and TRBJ2-6, the complete variable domain reads NAGVMQNPRHLVRRRGQEARLRCSPMKGHSHVYWYRQLPEEGLKFMVYLQKENIIDESGMPKERFSAEFPKEGPSILRIQQVVRGDSAAYFCASSLRTLRSGANVLTFGAGSRLTVL.

This clonotype appeared a few times. CDR3 in amino acids: CAWRIVGSSKTEAFF. In DNA, the CDR3 is TGTGCCTGGAGGATCGTTGGCAGTAGTAAAACTGAAGCTTTCTTT. The chain has TRBV30 and TRBJ1-1; D gene ambiguous. CDR1 GTSNPN and CDR2 SVGIG come from the germline V gene (reference sequence). V was pared by 3 bases and J by 5 bases, with 19 bases between. CDR3 length: 15 residues.

A note on this clonotype: Mismatch with germline at one junction end may stem from a read error. V gene TRBV4-3 combines with J gene TRBJ1-1; tentative D call: TRBD1 (5 bases). Germline V CDR1 and CDR2: LGHNA, YSLEER. There are 15 residues in the CDR3. The CDR3 DNA sequence: TGTGCCAGCAGCCCTGTGGGGGTCGTGAACACTGAAGCTTTCTTT. This encodes CASSPVGVVNTEAFF.

A word on this clonotype: This CDR3 is missing its conserved last phenylalanine or tryptophan, likely due to a read error. The DNA is omitted, as the CDR3 cannot be located on it reliably, and the CDR3 follows TCRdb's listing. The V gene is TRBV15, the J gene TRBJ1-1. The germline V gene encodes CDR1 LNHNV and CDR2 YYDKDF (reference sequence). The CDR3 sequence runs 14 residues, both termini included. Here the CDR3 reads CATSRGAGYTEDFL.

By its share, this clonotype is medium-sized. The rearrangement uses TRBV18 and TRBJ1-4; D call uncertain. Germline-derived CDR1 and CDR2 are KGHSH and LQKENI. V was clipped by 0 bases and J by 8 bases, with 7 bases between them. This CDR3 is 13 amino acids long. The CDR3 nucleotides read TGTGCCAGCTCACCACCGGGCGTGGAAAAACTGTTTTTT. It translates to CASSPPGVEKLFF.

This clonotype showed up just a few times. V is TRBV15 and J is TRBJ1-1; TRBD1 might be the D (5 bases). Germline V gene sequence: CDR1 LNHNV, CDR2 YYDKDF (reference sequence). The CDR3 loop spans 15 amino acids. Trimming pared 4 bases from V and 4 bases from J, leaving 16 bases between. CDR3 nucleotide sequence: TGTGCCACCAGCAAAGACCCGGGGGTGAGCACTGAAGCTTTCTTT. This encodes CATSKDPGVSTEAFF.

The chain uses TRBV14 and TRBJ1-5; a weak D match, TRBD1 (6 bases). The CDR3 extends over 14 amino acids. Germline loops: CDR1 SGHDN, CDR2 FVKESK. The ends were cut back, 1 base at V and 4 bases at J, with 8 bases in the middle. CDR3 sequence: CASSQGGGNQPQHF. CDR3 in DNA: TGTGCCAGCAGCCAAGGAGGGGGAAATCAGCCCCAGCATTTT.

In its sample, this clonotype ranks as medium-sized. This sequence joins TRBV19 and TRBJ1-1, with TRBD1 matching 8 bases. V shed 6 bases and J 1 base; nucleotides not matched to a gene: 4. Looked up from germline, CDR1 is LNHDA and CDR2 is SQIVND (reference sequence). The CDR3 has 14 amino acids. This CDR3 is CASSPTGGNTEAFF. The DNA for the CDR3 is TGTGCCAGTAGCCCCACAGGGGGGAACACTGAAGCTTTCTTT.

The chain has TRBV19 and TRBJ1-3, with D maybe TRBD1 (5 bases). CDR1 is LNHDA, CDR2 SQIVND, per germline (reference sequence). This CDR3 has 16 residues. V gave up 3 bases and J gave up 0 bases, with 12 bases separating them. CDR3 region: CASSIWQGSSGNTIYF. The CDR3, as DNA: TGTGCCAGTAGTATCTGGCAGGGCAGCTCTGGAAACACCATATATTTT.

By frequency in the sample, this clonotype is medium-sized (0.01 to 0.1%). The rearrangement joins TRBV6-2 or TRBV6-3 to TRBJ2-3; no clear D gene. Per the germline V gene, CDR1 is MNHEY and CDR2 is SVGEGT. Trimming removed 2 bases at V and 5 bases at J, with 11 bases between. The CDR3 loop spans 14 amino acids. The CDR3 is CASSYTLGVDTQYF. Written as DNA, the CDR3 is TGTGCCAGCAGTTACACCCTCGGAGTAGATACGCAGTATTTT.

This clonotype has more than one count but fewer than ten. This sequence joins TRBV20-1 and TRBJ2-3, with 9 bases fitting TRBD1. V trimming: 4 bases; J trimming: 2 bases; junction bases outside the gene matches: 7. This CDR3 region has 15 residues. Germline CDR1 is DFQATT and CDR2 is SNEGSKA (reference sequence). The CDR3: CSANRDREDTDTQYF. The CDR3 DNA reads as TGCAGTGCTAACCGGGACAGGGAAGACACAGATACGCAGTATTTT.

This chain joins TRBV27 and TRBJ1-2; tentatively, D is TRBD1 (5 bases). Germline assignment: CDR1 MNHEY and CDR2 SMNVEV (reference sequence). This CDR3 has 14 residues. V was clipped by 0 bases and J by 5 bases, with 10 bases between them. CDR3 sequence reads: CASSLSRGEYGYTF. The CDR3 region has the DNA TGTGCCAGCAGTTTATCGCGAGGGGAGTATGGCTACACCTTC.

The chain is built from TRBV7-2 and TRBJ1-6; the match to TRBD1 covers 7 bases. The CDR3 length is 14 residues. In germline, CDR1 is SGHTA, CDR2 FQGNSA. The V segment lost 3 bases and the J segment 7 bases; nucleotides outside the gene matches: 3. CDR3 DNA: TGTGCCAGCAGCTTTAGACAGGGCAATTCACCCCTCCACTTT. This translates into CASSFRQGNSPLHF.

The V and J genes are TRBV5-1 and TRBJ1-5; no clear D gene. Germline CDR1 SGHRS, CDR2 YFSETQ. The CDR3 contains 15 residues. V lost 0 bases and J 7 bases, leaving 14 bases between the germline ends. The CDR3 is CASSLGEKGGQPQHF. The CDR3 coding sequence is TGCGCCAGCAGCTTGGGTGAAAAGGGCGGACAGCCCCAGCATTTT.